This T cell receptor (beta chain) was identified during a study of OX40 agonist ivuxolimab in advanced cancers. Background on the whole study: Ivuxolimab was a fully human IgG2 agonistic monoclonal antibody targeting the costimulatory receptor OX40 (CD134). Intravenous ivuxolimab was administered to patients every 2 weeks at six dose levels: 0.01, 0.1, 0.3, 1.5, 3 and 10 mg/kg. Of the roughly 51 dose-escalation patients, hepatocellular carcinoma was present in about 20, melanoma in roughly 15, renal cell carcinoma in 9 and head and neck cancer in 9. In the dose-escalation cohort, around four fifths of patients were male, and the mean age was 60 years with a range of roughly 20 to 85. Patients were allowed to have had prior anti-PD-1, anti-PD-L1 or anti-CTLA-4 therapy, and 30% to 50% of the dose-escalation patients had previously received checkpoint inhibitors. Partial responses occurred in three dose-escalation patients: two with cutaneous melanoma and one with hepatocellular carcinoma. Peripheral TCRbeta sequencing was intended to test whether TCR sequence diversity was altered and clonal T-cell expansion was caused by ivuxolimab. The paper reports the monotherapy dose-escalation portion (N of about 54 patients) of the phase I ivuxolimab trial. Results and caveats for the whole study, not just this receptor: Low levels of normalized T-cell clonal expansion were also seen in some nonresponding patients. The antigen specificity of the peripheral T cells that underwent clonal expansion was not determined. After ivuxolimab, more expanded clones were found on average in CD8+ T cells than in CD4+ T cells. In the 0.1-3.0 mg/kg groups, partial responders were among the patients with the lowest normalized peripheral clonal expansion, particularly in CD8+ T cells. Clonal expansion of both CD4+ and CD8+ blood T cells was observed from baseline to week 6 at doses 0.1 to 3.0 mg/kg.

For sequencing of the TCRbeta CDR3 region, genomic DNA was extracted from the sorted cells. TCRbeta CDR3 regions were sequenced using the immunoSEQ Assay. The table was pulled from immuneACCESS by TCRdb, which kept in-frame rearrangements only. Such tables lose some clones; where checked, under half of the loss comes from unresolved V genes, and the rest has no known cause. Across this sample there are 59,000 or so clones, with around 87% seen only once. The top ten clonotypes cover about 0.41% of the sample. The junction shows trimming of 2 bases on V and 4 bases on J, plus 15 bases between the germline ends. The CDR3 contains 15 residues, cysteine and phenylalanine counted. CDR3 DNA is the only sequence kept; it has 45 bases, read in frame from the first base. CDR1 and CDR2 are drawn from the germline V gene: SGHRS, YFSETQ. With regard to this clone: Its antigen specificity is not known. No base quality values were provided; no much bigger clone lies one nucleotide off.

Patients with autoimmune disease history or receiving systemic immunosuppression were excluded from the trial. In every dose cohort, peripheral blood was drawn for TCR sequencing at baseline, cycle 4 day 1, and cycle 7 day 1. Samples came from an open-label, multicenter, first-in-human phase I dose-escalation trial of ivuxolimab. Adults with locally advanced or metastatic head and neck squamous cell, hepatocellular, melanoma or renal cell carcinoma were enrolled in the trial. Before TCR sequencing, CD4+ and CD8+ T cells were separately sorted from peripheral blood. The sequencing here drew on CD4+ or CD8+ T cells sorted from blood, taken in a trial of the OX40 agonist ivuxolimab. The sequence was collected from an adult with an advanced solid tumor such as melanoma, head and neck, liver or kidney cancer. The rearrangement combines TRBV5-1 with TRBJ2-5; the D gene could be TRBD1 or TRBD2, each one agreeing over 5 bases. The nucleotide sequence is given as TGCGCCAGCAGCTTCTCCGGGACCCCGGGAGAGACCCAGTACTTC. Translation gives CASSFSGTPGETQYF.